This T cell receptor beta chain was found in a study of blood T cell repertoires in COVID-19. This clone occurred once. The table came from immunoSEQ multiplex PCR; TCRdb's copy has only in-frame clones and leaves some out. The sample contains under 250,000 clones, around 83% of which appear only once. Germline loops: CDR1 SNHLY, CDR2 FYNNEI. The V end was cut by 8 bases, the J end by 5 bases, with 13 bases between. This CDR3 comprises 13 residues. The chain carries TRBV2 and TRBJ2-1; D remains unclear. The sequenced sample consisted of peripheral blood. The receptor comes from a man between 40 and 49 years old with active or convalescent COVID-19. DNA for the CDR3: TGTGCCAGCGCGGCTAGGTCTAACAATGAGCAGTTCTTC. It codes for CASAARSNNEQFF.